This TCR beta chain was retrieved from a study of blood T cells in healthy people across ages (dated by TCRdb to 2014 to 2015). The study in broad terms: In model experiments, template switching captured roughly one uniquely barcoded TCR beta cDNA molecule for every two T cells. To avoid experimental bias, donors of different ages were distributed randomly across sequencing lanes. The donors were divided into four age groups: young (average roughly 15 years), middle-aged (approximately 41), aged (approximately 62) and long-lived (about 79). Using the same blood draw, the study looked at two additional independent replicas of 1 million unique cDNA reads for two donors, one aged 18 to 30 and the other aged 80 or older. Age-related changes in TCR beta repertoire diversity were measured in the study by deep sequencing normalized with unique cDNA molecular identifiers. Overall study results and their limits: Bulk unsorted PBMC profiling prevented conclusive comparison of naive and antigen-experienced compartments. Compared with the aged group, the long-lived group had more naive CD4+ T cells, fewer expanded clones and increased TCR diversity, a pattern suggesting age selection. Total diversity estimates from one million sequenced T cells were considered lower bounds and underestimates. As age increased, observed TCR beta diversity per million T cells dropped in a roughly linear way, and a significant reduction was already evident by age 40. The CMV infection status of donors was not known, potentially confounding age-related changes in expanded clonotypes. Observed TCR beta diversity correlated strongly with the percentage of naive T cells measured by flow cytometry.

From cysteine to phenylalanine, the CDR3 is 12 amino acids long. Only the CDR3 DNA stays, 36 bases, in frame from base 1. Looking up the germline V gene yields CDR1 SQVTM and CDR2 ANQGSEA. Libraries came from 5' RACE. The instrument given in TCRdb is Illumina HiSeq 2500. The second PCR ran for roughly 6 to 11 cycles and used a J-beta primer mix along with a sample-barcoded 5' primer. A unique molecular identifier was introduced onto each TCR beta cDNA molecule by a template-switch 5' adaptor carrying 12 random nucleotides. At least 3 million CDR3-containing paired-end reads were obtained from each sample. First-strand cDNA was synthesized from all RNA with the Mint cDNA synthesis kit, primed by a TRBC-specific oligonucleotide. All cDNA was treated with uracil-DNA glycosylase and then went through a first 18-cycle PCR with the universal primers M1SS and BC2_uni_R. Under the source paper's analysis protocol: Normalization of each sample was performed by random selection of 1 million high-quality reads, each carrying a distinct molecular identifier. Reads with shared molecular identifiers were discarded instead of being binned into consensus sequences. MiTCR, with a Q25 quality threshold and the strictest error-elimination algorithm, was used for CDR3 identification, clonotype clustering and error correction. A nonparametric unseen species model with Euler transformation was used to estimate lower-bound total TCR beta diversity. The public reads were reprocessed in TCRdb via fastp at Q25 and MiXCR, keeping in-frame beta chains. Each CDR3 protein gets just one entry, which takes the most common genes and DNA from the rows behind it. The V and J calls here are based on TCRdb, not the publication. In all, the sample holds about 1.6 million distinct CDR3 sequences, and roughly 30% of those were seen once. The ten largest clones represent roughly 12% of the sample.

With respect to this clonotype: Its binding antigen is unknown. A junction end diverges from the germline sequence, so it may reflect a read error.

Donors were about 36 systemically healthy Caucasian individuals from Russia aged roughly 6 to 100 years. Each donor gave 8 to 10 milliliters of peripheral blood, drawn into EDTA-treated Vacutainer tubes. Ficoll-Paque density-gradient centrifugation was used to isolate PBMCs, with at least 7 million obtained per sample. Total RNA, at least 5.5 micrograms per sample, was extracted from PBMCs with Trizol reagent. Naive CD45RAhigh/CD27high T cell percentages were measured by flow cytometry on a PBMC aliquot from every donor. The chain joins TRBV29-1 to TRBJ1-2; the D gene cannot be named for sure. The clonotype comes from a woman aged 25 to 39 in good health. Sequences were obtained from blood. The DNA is TGCAGCGTAGCCAGACACGACTATGACTACACCTTC. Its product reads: CSVARHDYDYTF.